Each of the 24 T cell receptor beta chains below was sequenced from the same sample in a study of blood T cell repertoires in COVID-19. Repertoires were generated with immunoSEQ multiplex PCR, while TCRdb's copy carries only in-frame clones and drops some. This sample has 15,000 to 20,000 clones, with 77% found just once. The sample was peripheral blood. These receptors were collected from a man between 65 and 79 years old with COVID-19, enrolled during active disease.

This clone was counted only a few times. The chain recombines TRBV12-5 with TRBJ2-7, with D possibly matching TRBD2 (5 bases). Trimming left V 2 bases short and J 3 bases short, with 8 bases between. CDR3 length: 13 residues. Germline V gene sequence: CDR1 LGHNT, CDR2 FRNRAP. The CDR3 region is CASGLRDFYEQYF. For the CDR3, the DNA is TGTGCTAGTGGTTTGCGGGATTTCTACGAGCAGTACTTC.

The CDR3 DNA reads TGTGCCAGCAGTGAATCGTCTAGCGGGAGCTGGTACATTCAGTACTTC. This gives the protein CASSESSSGSWYIQYF. The V gene is TRBV2, the J gene TRBJ2-4; the match to TRBD2 covers 10 bases. The CDR3 loop spans 16 amino acids. Germline CDR1 and CDR2: SNHLY and FYNNEI. V lost 2 bases and J lost 8; bases outside the gene matches: 9.

CDR3 amino acids: CASSEASGGAHEQFF. The CDR3 bases are TGTGCCAGCAGTGAAGCGAGCGGGGGGGCTCATGAGCAGTTCTTC. This chain uses TRBV6-1 with TRBJ2-1; 10 nucleotides agree with TRBD2. Germline CDR1 and CDR2: MNHNS and SASEGT. The CDR3 is made up of 15 amino acids. The ends lost 0 bases at V and 8 bases at J; junction bases unmatched: 4.

The chain has TRBV18 and TRBJ1-5, with D tentatively TRBD1 (5 bases). The CDR3 runs to 15 residues. Germline V gene data show CDR1 as KGHSH and CDR2 as LQKENI. Trimming removed 3 bases from V and 3 bases from J, with 12 bases in between. CDR3 amino acids: CASSPTGGINQPQHF. Written as DNA, the CDR3 is TGTGCCAGCTCACCTACCGGGGGGATCAATCAGCCCCAGCATTTT.

The rearrangement uses TRBV4-1 and TRBJ2-3; a weak D match, TRBD1 (5 bases). The length of the CDR3 is 16 residues. Trimming removed 0 bases from V and 0 bases from J, with 10 bases in between. Per germline, CDR1 MGHRA and CDR2 YSYEKL. The CDR3 DNA is TGCGCCAGCAGCCAAGAGGGGCCGGTTAGCACAGATACGCAGTATTTT. Protein product: CASSQEGPVSTDTQYF.

This clone has more than one count but fewer than ten. V is TRBV12-3 or TRBV12-4 and J is TRBJ2-3, with 7 bases aligning to TRBD1. Trimming cost V 8 bases and J 2 bases; bases outside gene matches: 4. This CDR3 comprises 13 residues. The CDR3 DNA is TGTGCCAGCTCGACAGGGATCACAGATACGCAGTATTTT. It translates to CASSTGITDTQYF.

The chain joins TRBV5-1 to TRBJ1-2; the D gene is possibly TRBD1 (5 bases). V shed 0 bases and J shed 5 bases, with 14 bases lying between them. The CDR3 is made up of 15 amino acids. Germline V gene sequence: CDR1 SGHRS, CDR2 YFSETQ. Here the CDR3 reads CASSLELLGGYGYTF. CDR3 nucleotide sequence: TGCGCCAGCAGCTTGGAGCTCCTCGGGGGGTATGGCTACACCTTC.

The chain recombines TRBV10-3 with TRBJ2-7; D call uncertain. There are 16 residues in the CDR3. Deletions cut 3 bases from V and 2 bases from J, with 17 bases between. The germline CDR1 and CDR2 sequences are ENHRY and SYGVKD. CDR3 sequence: CAISERPGGKPYEQYF. As DNA, the CDR3 is TGTGCCATCAGTGAACGTCCTGGCGGAAAACCCTACGAGCAGTACTTC.

The genes are TRBV7-4 and TRBJ2-2; D is perhaps TRBD2 (6 bases). The CDR3 extends over 18 amino acids. With 5 bases removed from V and 4 bases from J, the gap between germline ends came to 23 bases. Germline CDR1 and CDR2: SGHVT and SQSDAQ. This chain's CDR3 is CASSPRRRRARGTGELFF. The CDR3, as DNA: TGTGCCAGCAGCCCTCGCCGTCGGCGGGCGCGGGGCACCGGGGAGCTGTTTTTT.

The chain couples TRBV7-9 to TRBJ2-3; D call uncertain. The length of the CDR3 is 14 residues. The germline V and J ends were trimmed by 5 bases and 2 bases, with 11 bases remaining between them. From germline, CDR1 is SEHNR and CDR2 FQNEAQ (reference sequence). The CDR3 DNA sequence: TGTGCCAGCAGCCCCTCGACTTCCACAGATACGCAGTATTTT. It is translated as CASSPSTSTDTQYF.

As to this clone: The identical CDR3 is also encoded by other nucleotide sequences in the sample. The CDR3 nucleotides are TGTGCCAGCAGCATGACTAGCGGGGGGTCCTACGAGCAGTACTTC. This translates into CASSMTSGGSYEQYF. The V call is TRBV7-6, the J call TRBJ2-7; 13 nucleotides agree with TRBD2. CDR1 is SGHVS and CDR2 is FNYEAQ in the germline V gene. This CDR3 is 15 amino acids long. V shed 5 bases, J shed 1 base, and the junction held 2 bases outside the gene matches.

This clone appeared once. The V and J genes are TRBV30 and TRBJ2-2; D is unresolved. This CDR3 comprises 11 residues. With 5 bases removed from V and 3 bases from J, the gap between germline ends came to 4 bases. CDR1 and CDR2 from the germline V gene are GTSNPN and SVGIG (reference sequence). Written as DNA, the CDR3 is TGTGCCTGGGGCTACACCGGGGAGCTGTTTTTT. Protein product: CAWGYTGELFF.

The chain combines TRBV7-2 with TRBJ2-7, with TRBD2 matching over 8 bases. J lost 1 base, V lost 3 bases, and 5 bases had no gene match. Germline lookup yields CDR1 SGHTA and CDR2 FQGNSA. CDR3 length equals 15 residues. The CDR3 here is CASSLGSGVSYEQYF. The CDR3 bases are TGTGCCAGCAGCTTGGGTAGCGGGGTTTCCTACGAGCAGTACTTC.

V is TRBV5-1 and J is TRBJ2-1; 13 bases align to TRBD2. J lost 9 bases, V lost 4 bases, and 13 bases had no gene match. This CDR3 has 17 residues. The germline CDR1 and CDR2 sequences are SGHRS and YFSETQ. CDR3 region: CASSLQPGTSGMGEQFF. CDR3 nucleotide sequence: TGCGCCAGCAGCCTTCAACCCGGGACTAGCGGGATGGGTGAGCAGTTCTTC.

With regard to this clone: This same CDR3 is encoded by further DNA sequences in the sample. The gene calls are TRBV18 and TRBJ2-1, with 8 bases fitting TRBD1. This CDR3 is 16 amino acids long. CDR1 is KGHSH, CDR2 LQKENI, per germline. J gave up 7 bases and V 3 bases, and 11 bases lay outside the gene matches. Written as DNA, the CDR3 is TGTGCCAGCTCACCTGGCGACAGGGGCCGGTATAATGAGCAGTTCTTC. Translating gives CASSPGDRGRYNEQFF.

The chain combines TRBV7-2 with TRBJ2-2; 9 nucleotides align to TRBD2. V was pared by 6 bases and J by 4 bases, with 9 bases of the junction left unmatched. Germline V gene lookup returns CDR1 SGHTA and CDR2 FQGNSA. This CDR3 is 16 amino acids long. The CDR3 sequence is CASRPPGLATTGELFF. The CDR3 nucleotides are TGTGCCAGCAGACCACCGGGACTAGCTACCACCGGGGAGCTGTTTTTT.

This chain joins TRBV5-1 and TRBJ2-5; the match to TRBD1 covers 8 bases. This CDR3 comprises 15 residues. The V segment lost 4 bases and the J segment 2 bases; nucleotides outside the gene matches: 7. CDR1 and CDR2 from the germline V gene are SGHRS and YFSETQ. CDR3 residues: CASSGGTGPQETQYF. The CDR3 nucleotides read TGCGCCAGCAGCGGGGGGACAGGCCCGCAAGAGACCCAGTACTTC.

This clone was counted a few times. The chain recombines TRBV4-1 with TRBJ2-7; 8 bases map to TRBD2. CDR1 and CDR2 from the germline V gene are MGHRA and YSYEKL. Losses at the gene ends were 4 bases for V and 2 bases for J; bases not matched to a gene: 7. CDR3 length: 15 residues. CDR3 DNA: TGCGCCAGCAGCCCCCGAGGGACTAGTACCTACGAGCAGTACTTC. This codes for CASSPRGTSTYEQYF.

The J gene is TRBJ2-4, the V gene TRBV19; D unclear. Germline assignment: CDR1 LNHDA and CDR2 SQIVND (reference sequence). Trimming pared 10 bases from V and 1 base from J, leaving 11 bases between. This CDR3 spans 13 amino acids. CDR3 in amino acids: CATWSVAKNIQYF. CDR3 sequence (DNA): TGTGCCACCTGGTCGGTGGCCAAAAACATTCAGTACTTC.

The chain is built from TRBV4-3 and TRBJ1-2, with TRBD1 identical over 8 bases. This CDR3 is built from 15 residues. J lost 3 bases, V lost 0 bases, and 3 bases had no gene match. The V gene's germline CDR1 is LGHNA and CDR2 YSLEER. CDR3 amino acids: CASSQDSGQDYGYTF. The CDR3 region has the DNA TGCGCCAGCAGCCAAGATTCGGGACAGGACTATGGCTACACCTTC.

Of note for this clone: At one of its ends the junction is not consistent with the germline gene, which may arise from a read error. DNA for the CDR3: TGTGCCAGCAGTTTATTCTCTACAGGGACCCATTCCTTC. Amino acids: CASSLFSTGTHSF. The V call is TRBV28, the J call TRBJ1-2; a weak D match, TRBD1 (6 bases). CDR1 MDHEN and CDR2 SYDVKM come from the germline V gene. This CDR3 is built from 13 residues.

There are a few counts of this clone. The V call is TRBV3-1 (or the pseudogene TRBV3-2), the J call TRBJ2-7; no reliable D call. Germline assignment: CDR1 LGHDT and CDR2 YNNKEL (reference sequence). V lost 0 bases and J lost 3, with 6 bases in between. The CDR3 consists of 13 residues. The CDR3 reads CASSQEGGYEQYF. In nucleotides, the CDR3 is TGTGCCAGCAGCCAAGAAGGCGGCTACGAGCAGTACTTC.

The table lists this clone with a few counts. The chain couples TRBV5-1 to TRBJ1-2; D is possibly TRBD1 (6 bases). There are 14 residues in the CDR3. Germline V gene lookup returns CDR1 SGHRS and CDR2 YFSETQ. Trimming stripped 0 bases from V and 8 bases from J, with 14 bases between. In nucleotides, the CDR3 is TGCGCCAGCAGCTTGGACAGGGATCATCGCGGCTACACCTTC. Translating gives CASSLDRDHRGYTF.

This chain joins TRBV3-1 (or the pseudogene TRBV3-2) and TRBJ2-2; D is perhaps TRBD2 (5 bases). The CDR3 has 15 amino acids. V was clipped by 4 bases and J by 4 bases, with 13 bases between them. The germline V gene encodes CDR1 LGHDT and CDR2 YNNKEL (reference sequence). Here the CDR3 reads CASSLPGIFTGELFF. CDR3 bases: TGTGCCAGCAGCCTACCGGGAATTTTCACCGGGGAGCTGTTTTTT.